This TCR beta chain comes out of a study of shared clonotypes between healthy human individuals. Sequencing used immunoSEQ multiplex PCR; TCRdb keeps in-frame clones, though not all of them. The sample has fewer than 700,000 clones, around 80% seen once; the top ten hold approximately 12%. CDR1 and CDR2 (germline): MNHEY, SVGAGI. The V and J ends lost 6 bases and 0 bases, in that order; junction bases with no gene match: 3. This CDR3 is built from 15 residues. The TCR sequence derives from a woman in her forties in good health. Some clones in this sample may be carry-over from other donors' samples. This chain joins TRBV6-5 and TRBJ2-4; 9 nucleotides agree with TRBD1. Sequenced material: PBMCs. The CDR3 DNA reads as TGTGCCAGCAGGCACAGGGGGCGAGCCAAAAACATTCAGTACTTC. Its translation is CASRHRGRAKNIQYF.